The sequence of this TCR beta chain was determined in a study of blood T cell repertoires in COVID-19. Across the study: Both acute and convalescent COVID-19 samples were obtained from the United States, Italy and Spain. T cells, B-cell-depleted T cells, or PBMCs supplied cDNA or gDNA.

Germline V lookup: CDR1 LGHDT, CDR2 YNNKEL (reference sequence). V shed 10 bases and J 8 bases; nucleotides not matched to a gene: 10. This CDR3 spans 13 amino acids. Per the study methods: It was from reference gene primer amplification that nucleated cell counts were estimated. Profiled with immunoSEQ multiplex PCR; TCRdb holds only in-frame clones, not every one. V and J calls and clone size follow that table, whereas D and trimming were derived from the DNA. The table includes over 250,000 clones, 85% detected once. The J gene is TRBJ2-1, the V gene TRBV3-1 (or the pseudogene TRBV3-2); 8 bases line up with TRBD2. Sequences were obtained from peripheral blood. This TCR was recovered from a human donor in a cohort sampled during active COVID-19. The chain's CDR3 is CATGTGGVYEQFF. CDR3 coding DNA: TGTGCCACGGGGACGGGAGGGGTCTATGAGCAGTTCTTC.